This T cell receptor (beta chain) is from a study of glioma-infiltrating T cells after dendritic cell vaccination. Looking at the study overall: After recurrence, repeat resection gave post-vaccination tumor, with about 5 paired samples.

Time point specified: after dendritic cell vaccination, including at tumor progression/relapse. The vaccine used monocyte-derived dendritic cells pulsed overnight with autologous tumor lysate. Tumor tissue had over 20% tumor content by H&E staining. Study-level results: Only a small number of patients had complete blood and tumor samples.

Losses at the gene ends were 5 bases for V and 4 bases for J; bases not matched to a gene: 9. Germline V gene data show CDR1 as SGHTA and CDR2 as FQGNSA. The CDR3 has 15 amino acids. TCRdb's copy holds only in-frame clones and misses some; the assay was immunoSEQ multiplex PCR. This sample has 2,000 to 2,500 clones, with roughly 79% found just once. Details on this clone: Its antigen is unidentified.

The TCR was taken from a human donor with glioblastoma. Here the sequenced sample was tumor tissue, taken after dendritic cell vaccination. The chain carries TRBV7-2 and TRBJ1-2; 8 bases are a match to TRBD1. The DNA of the CDR3 is TGTGCCAGCAGCAACAACAGGGGGGGAGGCTATGGCTACACCTTC. As protein: CASSNNRGGGYGYTF.